This T cell receptor beta chain was sequenced during a study of shared clonotypes between healthy human individuals. V lost 1 base, J lost 6 bases, and 7 bases stayed unmatched. The CDR3 is 14 residues long. The V gene's germline CDR1 is SGHNT and CDR2 YYREEE (reference sequence). This clone was counted once. Generated by immunoSEQ multiplex PCR, the TCRdb table keeps only in-frame clones and is missing some. The table has about half a million clones, about 85% seen once. V gene TRBV5-4 combines with J gene TRBJ2-7, with 7 bases aligning to TRBD1. This clonotype originated in a woman aged 40 to 50 in good health. Some clones in this sample may be carry-over from other donors' samples. The source material was PBMCs. CDR3 sequence: CASSLWTGGSEQYF. The CDR3 DNA sequence: TGTGCCAGCAGCTTGTGGACAGGAGGTTCCGAGCAGTACTTC.